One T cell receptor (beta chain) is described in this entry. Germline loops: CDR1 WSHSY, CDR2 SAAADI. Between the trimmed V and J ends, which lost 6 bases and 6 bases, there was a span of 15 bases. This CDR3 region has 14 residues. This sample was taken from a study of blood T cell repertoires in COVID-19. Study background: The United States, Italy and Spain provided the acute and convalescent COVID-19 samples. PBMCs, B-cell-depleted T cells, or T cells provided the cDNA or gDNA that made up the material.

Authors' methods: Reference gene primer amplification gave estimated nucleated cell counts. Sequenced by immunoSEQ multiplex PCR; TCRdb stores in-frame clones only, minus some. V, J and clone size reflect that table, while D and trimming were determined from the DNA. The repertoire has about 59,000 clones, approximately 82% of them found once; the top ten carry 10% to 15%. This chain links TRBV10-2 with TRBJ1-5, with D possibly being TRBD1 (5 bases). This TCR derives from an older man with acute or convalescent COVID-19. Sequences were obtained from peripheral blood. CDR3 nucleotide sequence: TGCGCCAGCAGGGGCCAGGGTGACAGTCAGCCCCAGCATTTT. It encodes CASRGQGDSQPQHF.